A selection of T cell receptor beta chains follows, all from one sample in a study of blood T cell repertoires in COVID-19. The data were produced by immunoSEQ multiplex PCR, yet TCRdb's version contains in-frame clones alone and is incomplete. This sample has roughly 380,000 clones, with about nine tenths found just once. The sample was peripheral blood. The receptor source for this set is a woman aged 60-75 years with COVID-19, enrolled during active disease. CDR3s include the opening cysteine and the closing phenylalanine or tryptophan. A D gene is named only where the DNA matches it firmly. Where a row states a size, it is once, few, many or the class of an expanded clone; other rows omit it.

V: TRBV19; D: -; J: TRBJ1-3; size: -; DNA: TGTGCCAGTAGTAGGGAGGGTCGCCGAACTGGAAACACCATATATTTT; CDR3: CASSREGRRTGNTIYF
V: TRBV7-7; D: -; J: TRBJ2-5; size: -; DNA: TGTGCCAGCAGCTTACTTAGCACCGAGACCCAGTACTTC; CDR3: CASSLLSTETQYF
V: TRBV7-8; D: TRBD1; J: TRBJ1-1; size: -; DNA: TGTGCCAGCAGCTCCCGGGACAGATGGTGGGAGACTGAAGCTTTCTTT; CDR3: CASSSRDRWWETEAFF
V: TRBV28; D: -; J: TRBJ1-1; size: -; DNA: TGTGCCAGCAGTTTCTACAGGGATTACACTGAAGCTTTCTTT; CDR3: CASSFYRDYTEAFF
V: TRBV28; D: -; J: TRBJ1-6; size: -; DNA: TGTGCCAGCAGTGCAGGGTTCTTTACCCTCCACTTT; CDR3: CASSAGFFTLHF
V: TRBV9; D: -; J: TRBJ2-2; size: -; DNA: TGTGCCAGCAGCGTTGCATATAGCGCGAACACCGGGGAGCTGTTTTTT; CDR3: CASSVAYSANTGELFF
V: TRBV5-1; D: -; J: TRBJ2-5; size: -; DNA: TGCGCCAGCCGAGACGGGGAGACCCAGTACTTC; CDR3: CASRDGETQYF
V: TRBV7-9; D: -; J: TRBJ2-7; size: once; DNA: TGTGCCAGCAGCTTATCCGGCGAGCAGTACTTC; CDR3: CASSLSGEQYF
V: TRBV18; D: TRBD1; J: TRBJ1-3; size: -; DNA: TGTGCCAGCTCACTCACAGACAGGGCCCCTGGAAACACCATATATTTT; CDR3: CASSLTDRAPGNTIYF
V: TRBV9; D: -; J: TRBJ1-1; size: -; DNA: TGTGCCAGCAGCGTAGCGGGGGGGATCACTGAAGCTTTCTTT; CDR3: CASSVAGGITEAFF
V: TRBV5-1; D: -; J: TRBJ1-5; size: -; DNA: TGCGCCAGCAGCTTGGGGGGGGGATCCAATCAGCCCCAGCATTTT; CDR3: CASSLGGGSNQPQHF
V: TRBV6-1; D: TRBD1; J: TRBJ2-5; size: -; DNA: TGTGCCAGCAGTGAAGGACACAGGGGTGGAGAAGAGACCCAGTACTTC; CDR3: CASSEGHRGGEETQYF
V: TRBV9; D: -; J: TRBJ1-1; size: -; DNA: TGTGCCAGCAGCGTAGTTCAGGGGTCCCACTCTGAAGCTTTCTTT; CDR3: CASSVVQGSHSEAFF
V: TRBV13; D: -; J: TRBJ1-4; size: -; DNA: TGTGCCAGCAGCCCACCAGGACTTAATGAAAAACTGTTTTTT; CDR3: CASSPPGLNEKLFF
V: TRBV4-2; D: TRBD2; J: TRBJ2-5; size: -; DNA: TGTGCCAGCAGCTCTAGCGGGGGGGAGGGTGAGACCCAGTACTTC; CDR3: CASSSSGGEGETQYF
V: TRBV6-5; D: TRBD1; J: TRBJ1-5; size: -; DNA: TGTGCCAGCAGTTCCCAGGGGGCTACCAATCAGCCCCAGCATTTT; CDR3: CASSSQGATNQPQHF
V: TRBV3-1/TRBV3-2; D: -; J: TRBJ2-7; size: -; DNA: TGTGCCAGCAGCCCCGACATGGCCTACGAGCAGTACTTC; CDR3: CASSPDMAYEQYF
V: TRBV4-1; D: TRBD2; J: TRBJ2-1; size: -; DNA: TGCGCCAGCAGCCAAGCTAGCGGGGAGAACTACAATGAGCAGTTCTTC; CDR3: CASSQASGENYNEQFF
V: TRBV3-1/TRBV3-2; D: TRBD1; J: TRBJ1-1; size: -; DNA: TGTGCCAGCCGCAGGGGGCTGGAAACTGAAGCTTTCTTT; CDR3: CASRRGLETEAFF
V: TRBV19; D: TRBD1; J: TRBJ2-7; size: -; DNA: TGTGCCAGTAGTACCAGGGGACAGTCCTACGAGCAGTACTTC; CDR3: CASSTRGQSYEQYF
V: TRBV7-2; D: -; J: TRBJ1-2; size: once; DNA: TGTGCCAGCAGTTCCCTCTCTGGCTACACCTTC; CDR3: CASSSLSGYTF
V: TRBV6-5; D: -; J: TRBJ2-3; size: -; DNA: TGTGCCAGCAGTAGCCTTGGAGATACGCAGTATTTT; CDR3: CASSSLGDTQYF
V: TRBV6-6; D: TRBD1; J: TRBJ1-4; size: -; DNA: TGTGCCAGCAGCCCCGGGACAGGGAGAGAAAAACTGTTTTTT; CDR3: CASSPGTGREKLFF
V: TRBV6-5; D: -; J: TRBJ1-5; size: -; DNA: TGTGCCAGCAGATTACAGGGTATCCAGCCCCAGCATTTT; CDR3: CASRLQGIQPQHF
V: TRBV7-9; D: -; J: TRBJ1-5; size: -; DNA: TGTGCCAGCAGCACCGACGGTAGCCATCAGCCCCAGCATTTT; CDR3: CASSTDGSHQPQHF
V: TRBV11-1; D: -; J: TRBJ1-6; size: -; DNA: TGTGCCAGCAGCTTTACCACAGGAGATTCACCCCTCCACTTT; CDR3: CASSFTTGDSPLHF
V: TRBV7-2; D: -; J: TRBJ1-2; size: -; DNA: TGTGCCAGCAGCTTTCAGGGAATTTGGTATGGCTACACCTTC; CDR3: CASSFQGIWYGYTF
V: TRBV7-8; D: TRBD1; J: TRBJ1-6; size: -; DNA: TGTGCCAGCAGCCTTAGACAGGGGGCTAAGAATTCACCCCTCCACTTT; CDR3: CASSLRQGAKNSPLHF
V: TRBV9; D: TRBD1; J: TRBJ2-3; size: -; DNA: TGTGCCAGCAGCGTAGACTGGGACAGGAGGGGAGATACGCAGTATTTT; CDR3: CASSVDWDRRGDTQYF
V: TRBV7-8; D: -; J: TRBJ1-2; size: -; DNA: TGTGCCAGCAGCTTAGTAGACATCTATGGCTACACCTTC; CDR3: CASSLVDIYGYTF
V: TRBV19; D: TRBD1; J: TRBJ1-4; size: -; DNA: TGTGCCGCGATGGGACAGAGTAATGAAAAACTGTTTTTT; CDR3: CAAMGQSNEKLFF
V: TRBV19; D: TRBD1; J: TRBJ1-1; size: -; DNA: TGTGCCAGTAGCTTGACAGGGGGCGTCTCTGAAGCTTTCTTT; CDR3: CASSLTGGVSEAFF
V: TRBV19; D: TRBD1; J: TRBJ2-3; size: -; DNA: TGTGCCAGTAGGGACAGGAGCACAGATACGCAGTATTTT; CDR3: CASRDRSTDTQYF
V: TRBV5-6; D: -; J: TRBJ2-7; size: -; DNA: TGTGCCAGCAGCTCGAACGGGGGTTACTACGAGCAGTACTTC; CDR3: CASSSNGGYYEQYF
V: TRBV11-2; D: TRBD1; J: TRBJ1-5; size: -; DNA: TGTGCCAGCAGCTTAGGTAGAACGGGACAGGGGAATCAGCCCCAGCATTTT; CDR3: CASSLGRTGQGNQPQHF
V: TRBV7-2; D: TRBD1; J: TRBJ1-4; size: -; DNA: TGTGCCAGCAGCTTAGCTAGGACAGGGGGCGAAAAACTGTTTTTT; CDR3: CASSLARTGGEKLFF
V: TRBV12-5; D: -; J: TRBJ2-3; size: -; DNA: TGTGCTAGTGGTTCGGGAACATCTAGCACAGATACGCAGTATTTT; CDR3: CASGSGTSSTDTQYF
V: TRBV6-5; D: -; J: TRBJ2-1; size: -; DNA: TGTGCCAGCAGTTACTCCAGACTAGAGTGGTTCTTC; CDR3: CASSYSRLEWFF
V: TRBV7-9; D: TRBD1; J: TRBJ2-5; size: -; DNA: TGTGCCAGCATCCTGGACAGGTCAGAAGAGACCCAGTACTTC; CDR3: CASILDRSEETQYF
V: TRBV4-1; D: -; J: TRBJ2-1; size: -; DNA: TGCGCCAGCAGCCCGAAGGAGGGGAATGTCTACAATGAGCAGTTCTTC; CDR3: CASSPKEGNVYNEQFF
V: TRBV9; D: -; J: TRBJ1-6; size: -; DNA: TGTGCCAGCAGCGTGGGGGGGGTTCTCTCCTATAATTCACCCCTCCACTTT; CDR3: CASSVGGVLSYNSPLHF
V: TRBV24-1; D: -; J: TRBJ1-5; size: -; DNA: TGTGCCACCAGTTCCAGGGTTAGCAATCAGCCCCAGCATTTT; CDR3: CATSSRVSNQPQHF
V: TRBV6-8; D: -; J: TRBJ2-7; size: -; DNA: TGTGCCAGCAGTTTTAGCAGCCGTTACGAGCAGTACTTC; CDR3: CASSFSSRYEQYF
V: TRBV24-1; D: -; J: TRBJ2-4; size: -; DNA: TGTGCCACCAGTGATCCAGGGAAGGCCAAAAACATTCAGTACTTC; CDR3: CATSDPGKAKNIQYF
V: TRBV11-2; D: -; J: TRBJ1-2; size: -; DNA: TGTGCCAGCAGTGAGGGTCGTAACTATGGCTACACCTTC; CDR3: CASSEGRNYGYTF
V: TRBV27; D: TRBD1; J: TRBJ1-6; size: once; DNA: TGTGCCAGCAGTTTCAGGGGACAGCCGACCTACCTTTCACCCCTCCACTTT; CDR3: CASSFRGQPTYLSPLHF
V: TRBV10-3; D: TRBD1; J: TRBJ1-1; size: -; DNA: TGTGCCATCAGTGAACAGGGACAGGGGATCGGCACTGAAGCTTTCTTT; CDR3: CAISEQGQGIGTEAFF
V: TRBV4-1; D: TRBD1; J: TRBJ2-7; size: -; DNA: TGCGCCAGCAGTCAGGGGGAGTACGAGCAGTACTTC; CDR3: CASSQGEYEQYF
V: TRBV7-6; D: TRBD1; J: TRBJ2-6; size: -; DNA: TGTGCCAGCAGCATAAACAGGGGGCTAAGATCTGGGGCCAACGTCCTGACTTTC; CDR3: CASSINRGLRSGANVLTF
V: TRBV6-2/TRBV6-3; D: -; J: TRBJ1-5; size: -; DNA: TGTGCCAGCAGTTACTCGGGAGGGAACCAGCCCCAGCATTTT; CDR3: CASSYSGGNQPQHF
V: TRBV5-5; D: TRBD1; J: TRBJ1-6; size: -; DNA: TGTGCCAGCAGCTTGCAAGACAGGGGACATAATTCACCCCTCCACTTT; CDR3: CASSLQDRGHNSPLHF
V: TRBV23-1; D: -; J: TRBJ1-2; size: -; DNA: TGCGCCAGCAGGACAGGCTATGGCTACACCTTC; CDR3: CASRTGYGYTF
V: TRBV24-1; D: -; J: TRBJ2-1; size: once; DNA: TGTGCCACCTCTAATGGACTAATCGGCAATGAGCAGTTCTTC; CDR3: CATSNGLIGNEQFF
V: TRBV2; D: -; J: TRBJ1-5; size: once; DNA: TGTGCCAGCACCGACTGGAGGGTCTATAGCAATCAGCCCCAGCATTTT; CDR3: CASTDWRVYSNQPQHF
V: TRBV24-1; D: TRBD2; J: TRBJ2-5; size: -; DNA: TGTGCCACAAGCGCGAGCGGGGGGAAAGAGACCCAGTACTTC; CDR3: CATSASGGKETQYF